This is a list of T cell receptor beta chains from one sample in a study of CD8 T cells in Susac syndrome. TCRdb re-derived calls from the immunoSEQ multiplex PCR reads in MiXCR, one entry per CDR3 protein. In the table there are 250,000 to 300,000 distinct CDR3 sequences, roughly 90% of which are singletons. The material sequenced was CD8+ T cells from PBMCs. The receptor set was obtained from a human donor with multiple sclerosis. The CDR3 runs from the conserved cysteine through the conserved F or W. The D gene is left open where the match is weak. Size is omitted from some rows. Given values are once, few, many or a class for expanded clones.

size,D,V,J,CDR3,DNA
NA,NA,TRBV27,TRBJ2-1,CASWPYVGGSNEQFF,TGTGCCAGCTGGCCGTATGTGGGGGGTTCGAATGAGCAGTTCTTC
NA,TRBD2,TRBV27,TRBJ2-7,CASSGGLRVHEQYF,TGTGCCAGCAGCGGGGGACTACGAGTCCACGAGCAGTACTTC
NA,NA,TRBV12-3/TRBV12-4,TRBJ1-3,CASSLAATYSGNTIYF,TGTGCCAGCAGTTTGGCAGCCACCTACTCTGGAAACACCATATATTTT
few,NA,TRBV5-6,TRBJ2-1,CASSSISYEQFF,TGTGCCAGCAGCTCTATATCCTATGAGCAGTTCTTC
NA,NA,TRBV11-2,TRBJ1-2,CASQQGDHGYTF,TGTGCCAGCCAGCAAGGGGATCATGGCTACACCTTC
NA,NA,TRBV6-5,TRBJ1-2,CASSSRQADGYTF,TGTGCCAGCAGTTCCCGACAGGCCGATGGCTACACCTTC
NA,NA,TRBV28,TRBJ2-7,CASSSGHLYEQYF,TGTGCCAGCAGTTCGGGGCATTTATACGAGCAGTACTTC
NA,NA,TRBV4-3,TRBJ2-7,CASSQTLGVYEQYF,TGCGCCAGCAGCCAGACGTTAGGAGTCTACGAGCAGTACTTC
once,TRBD2,TRBV5-4,TRBJ2-7,CASSWGASGSYEQYF,TGTGCCAGCAGCTGGGGGGCTAGCGGGAGTTACGAGCAGTACTTC
NA,TRBD1,TRBV6-6,TRBJ2-3,CASSYRGRTDTQYF,TGTGCCAGCAGTTACAGGGGGCGCACAGATACGCAGTATTTT
once,NA,TRBV3-1,TRBJ1-1,CASSQPGWTEAFF,TGTGCCAGCAGCCAACCAGGGTGGACTGAAGCTTTCTTT
NA,TRBD2,TRBV28,TRBJ2-5,CASTVAGVETQYF,TGTGCCAGCACGGTAGCGGGAGTAGAGACCCAGTACTTC
NA,TRBD2,TRBV5-6,TRBJ2-1,CASNPGQRGAYNEQFF,TGTGCCAGCAATCCAGGGCAGCGGGGGGCCTACAATGAGCAGTTCTTC
NA,TRBD2,TRBV29-1,TRBJ2-1,CSVAGTSRSYNEQFF,TGCAGCGTGGCTGGGACTAGTCGGTCCTACAATGAGCAGTTCTTC
NA,NA,TRBV3-1,TRBJ1-1,CASSQGHFLTEAFF,TGTGCCAGCAGCCAAGGCCACTTCCTCACTGAAGCTTTCTTT
NA,TRBD1,TRBV28,TRBJ2-7,CASRGTGLSYEQYF,TGTGCCAGCAGGGGGACAGGACTTTCCTACGAGCAGTACTTC